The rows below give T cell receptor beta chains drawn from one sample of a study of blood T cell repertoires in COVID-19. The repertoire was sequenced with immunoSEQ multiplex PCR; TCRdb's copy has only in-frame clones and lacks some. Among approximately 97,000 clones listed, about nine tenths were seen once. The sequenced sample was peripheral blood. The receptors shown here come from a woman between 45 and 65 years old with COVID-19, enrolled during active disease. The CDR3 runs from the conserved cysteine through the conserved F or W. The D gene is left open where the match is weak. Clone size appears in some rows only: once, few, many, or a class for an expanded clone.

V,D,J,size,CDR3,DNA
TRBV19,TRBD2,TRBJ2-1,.,CASSIVAGGLNEQFF,TGTGCCAGTAGTATCGTGGCGGGGGGGCTAAATGAGCAGTTCTTC
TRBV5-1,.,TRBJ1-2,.,CASSLDSPDYGYTF,TGCGCCAGCAGCTTGGACAGCCCTGACTATGGCTACACCTTC
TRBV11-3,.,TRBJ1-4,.,CASSRGEEKLFF,TGTGCCAGCAGCCGGGGGGAGGAAAAACTGTTTTTT
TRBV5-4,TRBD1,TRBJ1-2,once,CASSLDRDYGYTF,TGTGCCAGCAGTTTGGACAGGGACTATGGCTACACCTTC
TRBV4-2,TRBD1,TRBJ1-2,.,CASSPTGGGAGYTF,TGTGCCAGCAGCCCAACAGGGGGGGGAGCAGGCTACACCTTC
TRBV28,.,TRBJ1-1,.,CASSYGGTEAFF,TGTGCCAGCAGTTACGGAGGCACTGAAGCTTTCTTT
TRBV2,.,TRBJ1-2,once,CASSKDSPYGYTF,TGTGCCAGCAGTAAGGACAGCCCCTATGGCTACACCTTC
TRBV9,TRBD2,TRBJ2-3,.,CASSTQPGLVADTQYF,TGTGCCAGCAGCACTCAACCGGGACTAGTGGCAGATACGCAGTATTTT
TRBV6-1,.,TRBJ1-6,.,CASSENGRANSPLHF,TGTGCCAGCAGTGAAAACGGGAGGGCAAATTCACCCCTCCACTTT
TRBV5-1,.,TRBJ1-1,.,CASSLVGTENTEAFF,TGCGCCAGCAGCTTGGTAGGTACAGAGAACACTGAAGCTTTCTTT
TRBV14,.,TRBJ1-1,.,CASSHLTGLGAFF,TGTGCCAGCAGCCATCTCACTGGTCTTGGAGCTTTCTTT
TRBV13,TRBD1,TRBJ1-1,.,CASSLDTVKAYTGTGLSRGEAFF,TGTGCCAGCAGCTTAGACACTGTGAAGGCTTATACCGGGACAGGGTTAAGTAGAGGCGAAGCTTTCTTT
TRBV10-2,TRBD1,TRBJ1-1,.,CASSESRGMNTEAFF,TGCGCCAGCAGTGAGTCCAGGGGGATGAACACTGAAGCTTTCTTT
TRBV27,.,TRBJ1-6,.,CASSLWSTEPLHF,TGTGCCAGCAGTTTATGGAGTACCGAACCCCTCCACTTT
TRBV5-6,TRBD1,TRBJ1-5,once,CASSLGRGSNQPQHF,TGTGCCAGCAGCTTGGGCAGGGGGAGCAATCAGCCCCAGCATTTT
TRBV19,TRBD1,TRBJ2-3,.,CASSTSGTGVKRTQYF,TGTGCCAGTAGTACTTCCGGGACAGGGGTTAAAAGGACGCAGTATTTT
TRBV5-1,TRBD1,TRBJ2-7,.,CASSFDRGRYEQYF,TGCGCCAGCAGCTTTGACAGGGGGCGCTACGAGCAGTACTTC
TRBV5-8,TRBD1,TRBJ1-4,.,CASSLGGRFNEKLFF,TGTGCCAGCAGCTTAGGGGGCAGGTTTAATGAAAAACTGTTTTTT
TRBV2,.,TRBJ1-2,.,CASSEATPNYGYTF,TGTGCCAGCAGTGAAGCGACACCCAACTATGGCTACACCTTC
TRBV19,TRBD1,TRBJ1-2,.,CASSIGQGGFYGYTF,TGTGCCAGTAGTATTGGGCAGGGGGGTTTCTATGGCTACACCTTC
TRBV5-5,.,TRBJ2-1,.,CASSPRPTTYNEQFF,TGTGCCAGCAGCCCCCGACCAACTACCTACAATGAGCAGTTCTTC
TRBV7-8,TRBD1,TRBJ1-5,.,CASRLDRGSNQPQHF,TGTGCCAGCAGGCTAGACAGGGGGAGCAATCAGCCCCAGCATTTT
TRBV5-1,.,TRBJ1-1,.,CASSSNPTGLGTEAFF,TGCGCCAGCAGCTCGAACCCTACAGGGTTGGGTACTGAAGCTTTCTTT
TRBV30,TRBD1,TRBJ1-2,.,CAWRPRTGGAYGYTF,TGTGCCTGGAGACCACGGACAGGGGGGGCCTATGGCTACACCTTC
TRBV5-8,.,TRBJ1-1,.,CASSLDLQKWTEAFF,TGTGCCAGCAGCCTGGACCTCCAGAAGTGGACTGAAGCTTTCTTT
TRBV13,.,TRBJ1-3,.,CASSLGSYSGNTIYF,TGTGCCAGCAGCTTAGGGTCCTACTCTGGAAACACCATATATTTT
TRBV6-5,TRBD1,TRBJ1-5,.,CASRLGQASNQPQHF,TGTGCCAGCAGACTTGGACAGGCTAGCAATCAGCCCCAGCATTTT
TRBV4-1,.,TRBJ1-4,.,CASSQEPPGRYNEKLFF,TGCGCCAGCAGCCAAGAGCCCCCGGGGAGGTATAATGAAAAACTGTTTTTT
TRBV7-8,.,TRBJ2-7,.,CASGGRAGYEQYF,TGTGCCAGCGGGGGCAGGGCCGGCTACGAGCAGTACTTC
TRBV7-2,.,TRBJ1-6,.,CASSADYNSPLHF,TGTGCCAGCAGCGCAGATTATAATTCACCCCTCCACTTT
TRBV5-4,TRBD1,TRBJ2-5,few,CASSPEPQGEETQYF,TGTGCCAGCAGCCCAGAGCCTCAGGGGGAAGAGACCCAGTACTTC
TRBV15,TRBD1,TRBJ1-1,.,CATSSQGATAEAFF,TGTGCCACCAGCAGCCAGGGGGCGACGGCTGAAGCTTTCTTT
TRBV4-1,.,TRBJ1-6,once,CASSLAGGGWDSPLHF,TGCGCCAGCAGCCTTGCTGGCGGGGGGTGGGATTCACCCCTCCACTTT
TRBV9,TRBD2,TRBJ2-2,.,CASSAGTSMTGELFF,TGTGCCAGCAGCGCCGGGACTAGCATGACCGGGGAGCTGTTTTTT
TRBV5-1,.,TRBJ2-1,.,CASNVAGLNEQFF,TGCGCCAGCAATGTTGCGGGCCTCAATGAGCAGTTCTTC
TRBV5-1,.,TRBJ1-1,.,CASTSEGRGTEAFF,TGCGCCAGCACTTCGGAGGGAAGGGGCACTGAAGCTTTCTTT
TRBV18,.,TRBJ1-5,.,CASSPPGTNQPQHF,TGTGCCAGCTCACCACCGGGGACAAATCAGCCCCAGCATTTT
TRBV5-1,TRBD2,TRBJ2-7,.,CASRAGGSSYEQYF,TGCGCCAGCAGAGCGGGGGGAAGCTCCTACGAGCAGTACTTC
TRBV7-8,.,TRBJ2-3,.,CASSPWAGETDTQYF,TGTGCCAGCAGCCCTTGGGCAGGGGAAACAGATACGCAGTATTTT
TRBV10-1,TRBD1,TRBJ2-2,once,CASSGGITGTANTGELFF,TGCGCCAGCAGTGGGGGGATTACCGGGACAGCGAACACCGGGGAGCTGTTTTTT
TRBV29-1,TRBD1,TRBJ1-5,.,CSVSRGTDNQPQHF,TGCAGCGTTAGTCGAGGGACAGACAATCAGCCCCAGCATTTT
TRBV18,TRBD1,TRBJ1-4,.,CASSRSAGTVNEKLFF,TGTGCCAGCTCACGCTCCGCGGGGACAGTTAATGAAAAACTGTTTTTT
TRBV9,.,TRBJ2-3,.,CASSFRYAGAFDTQYF,TGTGCCAGCAGCTTCAGATATGCGGGGGCTTTTGATACGCAGTATTTT
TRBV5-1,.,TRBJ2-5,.,CASSLARRETQYF,TGCGCCAGCAGCTTGGCTAGGAGGGAGACCCAGTACTTC
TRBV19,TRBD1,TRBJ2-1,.,CASSIWDRDNEQFF,TGTGCCAGTAGTATTTGGGACAGGGACAATGAGCAGTTCTTC